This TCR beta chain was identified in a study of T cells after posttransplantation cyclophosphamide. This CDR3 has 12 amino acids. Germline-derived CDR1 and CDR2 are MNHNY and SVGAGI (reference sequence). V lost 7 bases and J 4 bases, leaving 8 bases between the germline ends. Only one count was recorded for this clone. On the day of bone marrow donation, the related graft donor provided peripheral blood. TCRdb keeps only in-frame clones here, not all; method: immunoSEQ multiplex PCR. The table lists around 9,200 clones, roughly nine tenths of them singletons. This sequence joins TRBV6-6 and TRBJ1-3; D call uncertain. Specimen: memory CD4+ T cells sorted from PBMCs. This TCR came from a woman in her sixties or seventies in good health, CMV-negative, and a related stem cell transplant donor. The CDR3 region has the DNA TGTGCCAGCAATGGACTCGGAAACACCATATATTTT. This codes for CASNGLGNTIYF.